A selection of T cell receptor beta chains follows, all from one sample in a study of shared clonotypes between healthy human individuals. Profiled with immunoSEQ multiplex PCR; TCRdb holds only in-frame clones, not every one. The data show around 2,100,000 clones, over 85% seen once. The sequencing sample was made of naive CD8+ T cells sorted from blood. These receptors originate from a man aged 18-30 years in good health. Each CDR3 is given with its conserved first and last residue. The order of the fields is V gene, D gene, J gene, clone size, CDR3 protein, CDR3 DNA. The D gene is left open where the match is weak. A row's size may be missing; if present it is once, few, many or a size class.

V gene: TRBV30; D gene: TRBD1; J gene: TRBJ1-6; clone size: NA; CDR3 protein: CAWSPGQGWSPLHF; CDR3 DNA: TGTGCCTGGAGTCCAGGACAGGGGTGGTCACCCCTCCACTTT
V gene: TRBV7-9; D gene: TRBD1; J gene: TRBJ2-7; clone size: NA; CDR3 protein: CASSSQETGGYEQYF; CDR3 DNA: TGTGCCAGCAGCTCTCAGGAGACAGGGGGCTACGAGCAGTACTTC
V gene: TRBV19; D gene: NA; J gene: TRBJ2-7; clone size: once; CDR3 protein: CASSMRDGGYDEQYF; CDR3 DNA: TGTGCCAGTAGTATGAGGGACGGAGGGTATGACGAGCAGTACTTC
V gene: TRBV7-9; D gene: NA; J gene: TRBJ2-7; clone size: NA; CDR3 protein: CASSLGDPNSYEQYF; CDR3 DNA: TGTGCCAGCAGCTTAGGAGACCCAAACTCCTACGAGCAGTACTTC
V gene: TRBV27; D gene: NA; J gene: TRBJ2-7; clone size: NA; CDR3 protein: CASSFLTGEGEQYF; CDR3 DNA: TGTGCCAGCAGTTTCCTGACAGGGGAGGGCGAGCAGTACTTC
V gene: TRBV19; D gene: TRBD1; J gene: TRBJ1-1; clone size: NA; CDR3 protein: CASRQGGTEAFF; CDR3 DNA: TGTGCCAGCCGACAGGGAGGCACTGAAGCTTTCTTT
V gene: TRBV15; D gene: NA; J gene: TRBJ2-1; clone size: NA; CDR3 protein: CATSDPRDPYNEQFF; CDR3 DNA: TGTGCCACCAGCGACCCCCGGGACCCGTACAATGAGCAGTTCTTC
V gene: TRBV27; D gene: TRBD1; J gene: TRBJ2-7; clone size: NA; CDR3 protein: CASSSWDRAYEQYF; CDR3 DNA: TGTGCCAGCAGTTCGTGGGACAGGGCCTACGAGCAGTACTTC
V gene: TRBV6-1; D gene: TRBD2; J gene: TRBJ2-7; clone size: NA; CDR3 protein: CAVTGTTDYEQYF; CDR3 DNA: TGTGCCGTCACCGGGACTACCGACTACGAGCAGTACTTC
V gene: TRBV9; D gene: NA; J gene: TRBJ2-1; clone size: NA; CDR3 protein: CASSVDGSYNEQFF; CDR3 DNA: TGTGCCAGCAGCGTAGATGGCTCCTACAATGAGCAGTTCTTC
V gene: TRBV30; D gene: TRBD1; J gene: TRBJ1-1; clone size: NA; CDR3 protein: CAWRPDRGPYEAFF; CDR3 DNA: TGTGCCTGGAGGCCGGACAGGGGTCCATATGAAGCTTTCTTT
V gene: TRBV7-9; D gene: NA; J gene: TRBJ1-1; clone size: once; CDR3 protein: CASRSEAMNTEAFF; CDR3 DNA: TGTGCCAGCAGGTCGGAGGCTATGAACACTGAAGCTTTCTTT
V gene: TRBV30; D gene: NA; J gene: TRBJ1-1; clone size: NA; CDR3 protein: CAWRVDKLDTEAFF; CDR3 DNA: TGTGCCTGGAGGGTGGACAAACTCGACACTGAAGCTTTCTTT